Following are 24 T cell receptor beta chains from one sample sequenced in a study of cytomegalovirus exposure and HLA in healthy donors. Primers included in the PCR were 60 Vbeta and 13 Jbeta primers. Sequencing used immunoSEQ multiplex PCR; TCRdb keeps in-frame clones, though not all of them. Of approximately 93,000 clones in the sample, around four fifths were seen once. Source material: PBMCs. The receptors come from a woman aged 40 to 50 in good health and CMV-seronegative.

The chain links TRBV19 to TRBJ1-1, with D maybe TRBD1 (6 bases). CDR3 length equals 15 residues. The V end lost 11 bases, the J end lost 1 base, and 20 bases lay between the germline ends. Germline assignment: CDR1 LNHDA and CDR2 SQIVND (reference sequence). The CDR3 loop reads CASTPPGHPNTEAFF. The DNA for the CDR3 is TGTGCCTCAACACCCCCGGGACACCCGAACACTGAAGCTTTCTTT.

This chain uses TRBV5-1 with TRBJ1-1; D possibly corresponds to TRBD1 (6 bases). The CDR3 runs to 14 residues. V was clipped by 4 bases and J by 3 bases, with 13 bases between them. In germline, CDR1 is SGHRS, CDR2 YFSETQ. CDR3 residues: CASSPLQGDTEAFF. CDR3 DNA sequence: TGCGCCAGCAGCCCACTACAGGGTGACACTGAAGCTTTCTTT.

The chain couples TRBV11-3 to TRBJ2-4; D unresolved. The CDR3 loop spans 12 amino acids. In germline, CDR1 is SGHNT, CDR2 YENEEA. V lost 0 bases, J lost 5 bases, and 2 bases lay in between. The CDR3: CASSLDENIQYF. The CDR3 DNA sequence: TGTGCCAGCAGCTTAGACGAAAACATTCAGTACTTC.

In the case of this clone: Its ends do not fully match the called genes, so a read error is possible. The chain joins TRBV7-9 to TRBJ1-5; the D is unclear. Germline V gene lookup returns CDR1 SEHNR and CDR2 FQNEAQ (reference sequence). The CDR3 has 12 amino acids. The CDR3 DNA follows: TGTTCCAGCAGCTTACGGGATCAGCCCCAGCATTTT. It encodes CSSSLRDQPQHF.

There are a few counts of this clone. The DNA of the CDR3 is TGTGCCAGCAGCTTAGCCCCCCTGACTAGCGGATACCAAGAGACCCAGTACTTC. It yields the protein CASSLAPLTSGYQETQYF. The gene calls are TRBV7-2 and TRBJ2-5; 9 bases fit TRBD2. Germline V lookup: CDR1 SGHTA, CDR2 FQGNSA. Trimming took 0 bases from V and 0 from J; bases not matched to a gene: 8. The CDR3 loop spans 18 amino acids.

The chain joins TRBV5-6 to TRBJ2-7; D uncertain. V was clipped by 1 base and J by 3 bases, with 11 bases between them. The germline CDR1 and CDR2 sequences are SGHDT and YYEEEE. The CDR3 runs 14 residues. DNA for the CDR3: TGTGCCAGCAGCTTGATCTGGCGAGGCTACGAGCAGTACTTC. Protein product: CASSLIWRGYEQYF.

This chain uses TRBV5-1 with TRBJ2-7, with 8 positions matching TRBD1. This CDR3 spans 15 amino acids. The J segment lost 0 bases and the V segment lost 6 bases, leaving 8 bases of the junction unmatched. Germline CDR1 and CDR2: SGHRS and YFSETQ. CDR3 nucleotides: TGCGCCAGCAACGGACAGGGAGGACTCTCCTACGAGCAGTACTTC. Translating gives CASNGQGGLSYEQYF. The variable domain in full, completed from reference TRBV5-1 and TRBJ2-7, reads KAGVTQTPRYLIKTRGQQVTLSCSPISGHRSVSWYQQTPGQGLQFLFEYFSETQRNKGNFPGRFSGRQFSNSRSEMNVSTLELGDSALYLCASNGQGGLSYEQYFGPGTRLTVT.

V gene TRBV29-1 combines with J gene TRBJ2-1; D gene unclear. V dropped 6 bases and J dropped 0 bases, with 9 bases sitting between them. The CDR3 has 13 amino acids. Looked up from germline, CDR1 is SQVTM and CDR2 is ANQGSEA. The CDR3 DNA reads as TGCAGCGTCCGGCCTAGCTCCTACAATGAGCAGTTCTTC. The encoded protein is CSVRPSSYNEQFF.

The chain uses TRBV7-8 and TRBJ2-2; 12 nucleotides match TRBD2. The V gene end was trimmed by 4 bases and the J gene end by 6 bases; junction bases not matched to a gene: 6. In germline, CDR1 is SGHVS, CDR2 FQNEAQ. This CDR3 comprises 16 residues. The CDR3, as DNA: TGTGCCAGCAGCTACGATCCTAGCGGGAGGGCCGGGGAGCTGTTTTTT. The encoded protein is CASSYDPSGRAGELFF. Supplemented by reference TRBV7-8 and TRBJ2-2, the full variable domain reads GAGVSQSPRYKVAKRGQDVALRCDPISGHVSLFWYQQALGQGPEFLTYFQNEAQLDKSGLPSDRFFAERPEGSVSTLKIQRTQQEDSAVYLCASSYDPSGRAGELFFGEGSRLTVL.

The table lists this clone with a count of one. The gene calls are TRBV19 and TRBJ2-7; TRBD1 matches at 9 bases. CDR1 and CDR2 from the germline V gene are LNHDA and SQIVND (reference sequence). V lost 5 bases, J lost 2 bases, and 4 bases stayed unmatched. The CDR3 is made up of 14 amino acids. CDR3 DNA sequence: TGTGCCAGTAGTGCAGGACAGGGGACCTACGAGCAGTACTTC. Translation: CASSAGQGTYEQYF.

The rearrangement uses TRBV10-2 and TRBJ2-1; the D gene is possibly TRBD2 (6 bases). The CDR3 loop spans 12 amino acids. Germline assignment: CDR1 WSHSY and CDR2 SAAADI. V was cut by 9 bases and J by 6 bases, with 12 bases left in between. As DNA, the CDR3 is TGCGCCAGTTGGGAGGAGGGCAATGAGCAGTTCTTC. Protein: CASWEEGNEQFF.

The J gene is TRBJ1-2, the V gene TRBV28; tentatively, D is TRBD1 (6 bases). V lost 8 bases to trimming and J lost 8 bases, with 15 bases between them. The CDR3 spans 12 residues. Germline lookup yields CDR1 MDHEN and CDR2 SYDVKM. CDR3: CASEWTGGGYTF. The CDR3 coding sequence is TGTGCCAGCGAATGGACTGGGGGCGGCTACACCTTC.

The genes are TRBV19 and TRBJ2-7; 8 bases line up with TRBD2. The germline CDR1 and CDR2 sequences are LNHDA and SQIVND (reference sequence). The CDR3 has 13 residues. Trimming took 10 bases from V and 3 from J; bases not matched to a gene: 8. Written as DNA, the CDR3 is TGTGCCACGGCCGGGACTAGTGACTACGAGCAGTACTTC. Translation gives CATAGTSDYEQYF.

The chain carries TRBV5-8 and TRBJ2-5; unclear D gene. V lost 2 bases, J lost 11 bases, and 10 bases lay in between. The CDR3 has 11 amino acids. CDR1 is SGHTS, CDR2 YDEGEE, per germline. DNA of the CDR3: TGTGCCAGCAGCTTATCCTTCCAGCAGTACTTC. Amino acid sequence: CASSLSFQQYF.

CDR3: CASSIVQGSTYEQYF. CDR3 sequence (DNA): TGTGCCAGCAGTATAGTACAGGGATCGACCTACGAGCAGTACTTC. J is TRBJ2-7 and V is TRBV27; a possible D gene is TRBD1 (6 bases). Trimming removed 5 bases at V and 2 bases at J, with 16 bases between. The CDR3 covers 15 residues. Germline CDR1 and CDR2: MNHEY and SMNVEV (reference sequence).

This chain uses TRBV5-1 with TRBJ2-3, with 9 bases fitting TRBD1. Losses at the gene ends were 0 bases for V and 3 bases for J; bases not matched to a gene: 5. The CDR3 runs 16 residues. Germline V CDR1 and CDR2: SGHRS, YFSETQ. CDR3 sequence (DNA): TGCGCCAGCAGCTTGGCGCTGGACAGGGGAACAGATACGCAGTATTTT. Translating it yields CASSLALDRGTDTQYF.

This clone came up once. V and J are TRBV7-9 and TRBJ2-1; TRBD1 is a possible D gene (7 bases). Trimming removed 2 bases at V and 6 bases at J, with 17 bases between. CDR1 and CDR2 from the germline V gene are SEHNR and FQNEAQ (reference sequence). This CDR3 has 16 amino acids. The CDR3 region is CASSLQGGSTGNEQFF. The CDR3 bases are TGTGCCAGCAGCTTACAGGGGGGTAGTACCGGCAATGAGCAGTTCTTC. The variable domain in full, with the rest retrieved from reference TRBV7-9 and TRBJ2-1, is DTGVSQNPRHKITKRGQNVTFRCDPISEHNRLYWYRQTLGQGPEFLTYFQNEAQLEKSRLLSDRFSAERPKGSFSTLEIQRTEQGDSAMYLCASSLQGGSTGNEQFFGPGTRLTVL.

This chain joins TRBV19 and TRBJ1-3; D is perhaps TRBD1 (6 bases). Germline-derived CDR1 and CDR2 are LNHDA and SQIVND (reference sequence). This CDR3 is 19 amino acids long. Trimming shortened V by 5 bases and J by 0 bases, and 23 bases separated the two germline ends. CDR3 sequence (DNA): TGTGCCAGTAGTTCCCGGGACACCACCTGGAAGAGCTCTGGAAACACCATATATTTT. This sequence encodes CASSSRDTTWKSSGNTIYF. The whole variable domain, remainder taken from reference TRBV19 and TRBJ1-3, is DGGITQSPKYLFRKEGQNVTLSCEQNLNHDAMYWYRQDPGQGLRLIYYSQIVNDFQKGDIAEGYSVSREKKESFPLTVTSAQKNPTAFYLCASSSRDTTWKSSGNTIYFGEGSWLTVV.

The J gene is TRBJ2-5, the V gene TRBV6-6; D is perhaps TRBD2 (6 bases). This CDR3 is built from 14 residues. V was cut by 2 bases and J by 2 bases, with 9 bases left in between. Germline V lookup: CDR1 MNHNY, CDR2 SVGAGI (reference sequence). The CDR3 sequence is CASSYVSGQETQYF. CDR3 DNA: TGTGCCAGCAGTTACGTTAGCGGACAAGAGACCCAGTACTTC.

Of note for this clone: Sequence at one end of the junction differs from germline and may be a read error. The rearrangement links TRBV20-1 to TRBJ2-7; 8 nucleotides align to TRBD1. This CDR3 has 11 amino acids. Germline lookup yields CDR1 DFQATT and CDR2 SNEGSKA (reference sequence). The CDR3 DNA is TGCAGTGCTCCCGCCCCGGGACAGGCCCTCTTC. It encodes CSAPAPGQALF.

This clone was counted only a few times. This same CDR3 is encoded by further DNA sequences in the sample. The J gene is TRBJ1-1, the V gene TRBV27, with a tentative D call TRBD1 (5 bases). Germline values: CDR1 MNHEY, CDR2 SMNVEV (reference sequence). This CDR3 contains 13 residues. V lost 8 bases and J lost 0, with 10 bases in between. The CDR3 nucleotides read TGTGCCAGCTTACAGGCCATGAACACTGAAGCTTTCTTT. Translation gives CASLQAMNTEAFF.

The gene calls are TRBV5-1 and TRBJ1-5; 8 nucleotides align to TRBD1. V shed 4 bases, J shed 7 bases, and the junction held 10 bases outside the gene matches. This CDR3 has 15 amino acids. Germline-derived CDR1 and CDR2 are SGHRS and YFSETQ. CDR3 nucleotide sequence: TGCGCCAGCAGCATTGACCAGGGGGCTAACCAGCCCCAGCATTTT. Translating it yields CASSIDQGANQPQHF.

The chain is built from TRBV7-2 and TRBJ1-5; maybe TRBD1 (5 bases). Germline CDR1 SGHTA, CDR2 FQGNSA. This CDR3 has 14 residues. The V end lost 5 bases, the J end lost 1 base, and 9 bases lay between the germline ends. In DNA form, the CDR3 reads TGTGCCAGCAGCCTAAGGGGAAGCAATCAGCCCCAGCATTTT. The encoded protein is CASSLRGSNQPQHF. Full variable domain (missing parts from reference TRBV7-2 and TRBJ1-5): GAGVSQSPSNKVTEKGKDVELRCDPISGHTALYWYRQSLGQGLEFLIYFQGNSAPDKSGLPSDRFSAERTGGSVSTLTIQRTQQEDSAVYLCASSLRGSNQPQHFGDGTRLSIL.

The chain recombines TRBV15 with TRBJ1-2; weak D call: TRBD1 (5 bases). Germline V gene sequence: CDR1 LNHNV, CDR2 YYDKDF (reference sequence). This CDR3 region has 13 residues. V was pared by 5 bases and J by 4 bases, with 11 bases between. CDR3 bases: TGTGCCACCAGCTCCCGGGACTCCTATGGCTACACCTTC. It translates to CATSSRDSYGYTF.